This entry describes one TCR beta chain. Per germline, CDR1 SGHKS and CDR2 YYEKEE (reference sequence). The CDR3 has 13 residues. Trimming removed 4 bases from V and 3 bases from J; junction bases left unmatched: 3. The repertoire was sequenced with immunoSEQ multiplex PCR; TCRdb's copy has only in-frame clones and lacks some. Found here are tens of thousands of clones, 89% of them singletons; the top ten hold about 2.5%. The data are from a study of blood T cell repertoires in COVID-19. Source material: peripheral blood. The chain uses TRBV5-5 and TRBJ1-2; TRBD1 matches 7 bases. This receptor was identified in a man between 45 and 60 years old with acute or convalescent COVID-19. This chain's CDR3 is CASSTTGDYGYTF. In DNA form, the CDR3 reads TGTGCCAGCAGCACCACAGGGGACTATGGCTACACCTTC.